Listed below are T cell receptor beta chains from one sample, sequenced in a study of blood T cell repertoires in COVID-19. Data came from immunoSEQ multiplex PCR; TCRdb stores just in-frame clones and leaves some out. The table shows over 25,000 clones, with 85% to 90% occurring only once. Sequencing used peripheral blood. These receptors all come from a man between 65 and 85 years old with active COVID-19. Each CDR3 is given with its conserved first and last residue. The order of the fields is V gene, clone size, CDR3 length, J gene, D gene, CDR3 DNA, CDR3 protein. The D gene is left open where the match is weak. The size entry is marked missing in some rows and otherwise reads once, few, many or a size class.

V gene: TRBV2; clone size: -; CDR3 length: 15; J gene: TRBJ2-5; D gene: -; CDR3 DNA: TGTGCCAGCAGGGGGGGGAGACAGGCCTCCGCGACCCAGTACTTC; CDR3 protein: CASRGGRQASATQYF
V gene: TRBV7-9; clone size: -; CDR3 length: 14; J gene: TRBJ2-3; D gene: TRBD1; CDR3 DNA: TGTGCCAGCAGCACGACAGGGAGCACAGATACGCAGTATTTT; CDR3 protein: CASSTTGSTDTQYF
V gene: TRBV27; clone size: -; CDR3 length: 15; J gene: TRBJ1-5; D gene: -; CDR3 DNA: TGTGCCAGCAGGTCCGGGACTGGAAGCAATCAGCCCCAGCATTTT; CDR3 protein: CASRSGTGSNQPQHF
V gene: TRBV7-2; clone size: -; CDR3 length: 11; J gene: TRBJ2-3; D gene: -; CDR3 DNA: TGTGCCAGCCGGAGCACAGATACGCAGTATTTT; CDR3 protein: CASRSTDTQYF
V gene: TRBV28; clone size: -; CDR3 length: 14; J gene: TRBJ1-1; D gene: -; CDR3 DNA: TGTGCCAGCAGTCCAGAGGGTGGATCCACTGAAGCTTTCTTT; CDR3 protein: CASSPEGGSTEAFF
V gene: TRBV18; clone size: -; CDR3 length: 16; J gene: TRBJ1-1; D gene: TRBD1; CDR3 DNA: TGTGCCAGCTCACCTAGGGACAGGGGGCGAAACACTGAAGCTTTCTTT; CDR3 protein: CASSPRDRGRNTEAFF
V gene: TRBV6-5; clone size: -; CDR3 length: 15; J gene: TRBJ2-5; D gene: -; CDR3 DNA: TGTGCCAGCAGCGAGGGAGCTTTGAGTTTCGAGACCCAGTACTTC; CDR3 protein: CASSEGALSFETQYF
V gene: TRBV7-9; clone size: -; CDR3 length: 15; J gene: TRBJ2-2; D gene: TRBD2; CDR3 DNA: TGTGCCAGCAGCCGCGGGGGGGGCGACACCGGGGAGCTGTTTTTT; CDR3 protein: CASSRGGGDTGELFF
V gene: TRBV18; clone size: -; CDR3 length: 17; J gene: TRBJ2-3; D gene: -; CDR3 DNA: TGTGCCAGCTCACCTAGTCCATATGATTCTAGCACAGATACGCAGTATTTT; CDR3 protein: CASSPSPYDSSTDTQYF
V gene: TRBV21-1; clone size: -; CDR3 length: 13; J gene: TRBJ1-4; D gene: -; CDR3 DNA: TGTGCCAGTAAACAGGGGGCTAATGAAAAACTGTTTTTT; CDR3 protein: CASKQGANEKLFF
V gene: TRBV3-1/TRBV3-2; clone size: -; CDR3 length: 14; J gene: TRBJ1-1; D gene: TRBD1; CDR3 DNA: TGTGCCAGCAGCCGCGCAGGGGGCGGTACTGAAGCTTTCTTT; CDR3 protein: CASSRAGGGTEAFF
V gene: TRBV6-5; clone size: -; CDR3 length: 13; J gene: TRBJ2-1; D gene: TRBD2; CDR3 DNA: TGTGCCAGCAGTTACGGGACTAGTAGTGAGCAGTTCTTC; CDR3 protein: CASSYGTSSEQFF
V gene: TRBV7-3; clone size: -; CDR3 length: 14; J gene: TRBJ2-2; D gene: TRBD2; CDR3 DNA: TGTGCCAGCAGGGCGGGAGGGCCGACCGGGGAGCTGTTTTTT; CDR3 protein: CASRAGGPTGELFF
V gene: TRBV30; clone size: -; CDR3 length: 14; J gene: TRBJ1-4; D gene: -; CDR3 DNA: TGTGCCTGGCTCCGGGACACTACTAATGAAAAACTGTTTTTT; CDR3 protein: CAWLRDTTNEKLFF
V gene: TRBV12-5; clone size: -; CDR3 length: 15; J gene: TRBJ2-5; D gene: TRBD2; CDR3 DNA: TGTGCTAGTGGGACTGAGCGGGAGGGTGGGGAGACCCAGTACTTC; CDR3 protein: CASGTEREGGETQYF
V gene: TRBV29-1; clone size: -; CDR3 length: 17; J gene: TRBJ2-3; D gene: TRBD2; CDR3 DNA: TGCAGCGCCGCCATAGCGGGGGGACTAGCGGGAGCAGATACGCAGTATTTT; CDR3 protein: CSAAIAGGLAGADTQYF
V gene: TRBV7-3; clone size: -; CDR3 length: 14; J gene: TRBJ1-2; D gene: -; CDR3 DNA: TGTGCCAGCAGCTTAACCGGGACTAACTATGGCTACACCTTC; CDR3 protein: CASSLTGTNYGYTF
V gene: TRBV18; clone size: -; CDR3 length: 14; J gene: TRBJ1-5; D gene: TRBD1; CDR3 DNA: TGTGCCAGCTCGGGTACAGGGGGTTATCAGCCCCAGCATTTT; CDR3 protein: CASSGTGGYQPQHF
V gene: TRBV24-1; clone size: -; CDR3 length: 13; J gene: TRBJ2-7; D gene: -; CDR3 DNA: TGTGCCACCAGTGACAACAACAGGGACGAGCAGTACTTC; CDR3 protein: CATSDNNRDEQYF
V gene: TRBV2; clone size: -; CDR3 length: 14; J gene: TRBJ2-7; D gene: TRBD1; CDR3 DNA: TGTGCCAGCAGGGACGGGACAGGGAACTACGAGCAGTACTTC; CDR3 protein: CASRDGTGNYEQYF
V gene: TRBV29-1; clone size: -; CDR3 length: 15; J gene: TRBJ2-1; D gene: TRBD2; CDR3 DNA: TGCAGCGTTGATGGATCGGGAGGGCCCCTCAATGAGCAGTTCTTC; CDR3 protein: CSVDGSGGPLNEQFF
V gene: TRBV9; clone size: -; CDR3 length: 16; J gene: TRBJ2-3; D gene: TRBD2; CDR3 DNA: TGTGCCAGCAGCGCCTACGGGAGGACAAGCACAGATACGCAGTATTTT; CDR3 protein: CASSAYGRTSTDTQYF
V gene: TRBV3-1/TRBV3-2; clone size: -; CDR3 length: 16; J gene: TRBJ2-1; D gene: TRBD2; CDR3 DNA: TGTGCCAGCAGTCGTTTAGCGGGAGGGCCGGGCAATGAGCAGTTCTTC; CDR3 protein: CASSRLAGGPGNEQFF
V gene: TRBV19; clone size: -; CDR3 length: 14; J gene: TRBJ1-2; D gene: -; CDR3 DNA: TGTGCCAGTAGTATCCGGCTGGGGCAGAGCGGCTACACCTTC; CDR3 protein: CASSIRLGQSGYTF
V gene: TRBV5-5; clone size: -; CDR3 length: 13; J gene: TRBJ2-7; D gene: -; CDR3 DNA: TGTGCCAGCAGCTTGGGCAGGGACTACGAGCAGTACTTC; CDR3 protein: CASSLGRDYEQYF
V gene: TRBV5-1; clone size: once; CDR3 length: 15; J gene: TRBJ2-2; D gene: TRBD2; CDR3 DNA: TGCGCCAGCAGCCACACTAGCGGGAACACCGGGGAGCTGTTTTTT; CDR3 protein: CASSHTSGNTGELFF
V gene: TRBV4-2; clone size: -; CDR3 length: 14; J gene: TRBJ2-1; D gene: -; CDR3 DNA: TGTGCCAGCAGCCAAGAAGGGGTGACGGACGGTGCGTTCTTC; CDR3 protein: CASSQEGVTDGAFF
V gene: TRBV7-2; clone size: -; CDR3 length: 14; J gene: TRBJ1-2; D gene: -; CDR3 DNA: TGTGCCAGCAGCTTAATAGGGGGGGTCTATGGCTACACCTTC; CDR3 protein: CASSLIGGVYGYTF
V gene: TRBV29-1; clone size: -; CDR3 length: 14; J gene: TRBJ2-7; D gene: -; CDR3 DNA: TGCAGCGTCCGAGCGGCGGGACGGTCCTACGAGCAGTACTTC; CDR3 protein: CSVRAAGRSYEQYF
V gene: TRBV27; clone size: -; CDR3 length: 16; J gene: TRBJ1-1; D gene: -; CDR3 DNA: TGTGCCAGCAGTTTAGGGGGCGTTCGGGTAGTCACTGAAGCTTTCTTT; CDR3 protein: CASSLGGVRVVTEAFF
V gene: TRBV9; clone size: -; CDR3 length: 14; J gene: TRBJ2-1; D gene: TRBD2; CDR3 DNA: TGTGCCAGCAGCGCCCGGACTAGAAACAATGAGCAGTTCTTC; CDR3 protein: CASSARTRNNEQFF
V gene: TRBV28; clone size: -; CDR3 length: 14; J gene: TRBJ1-2; D gene: TRBD1; CDR3 DNA: TGTGCCAGCAAAGGGGACAGTTTAAACTATGGCTACACCTTC; CDR3 protein: CASKGDSLNYGYTF
V gene: TRBV24-1; clone size: -; CDR3 length: 14; J gene: TRBJ2-3; D gene: -; CDR3 DNA: TGTGCCACCAGTGATCGTTCTTACACAGATACGCAGTATTTT; CDR3 protein: CATSDRSYTDTQYF
V gene: TRBV4-2; clone size: -; CDR3 length: 15; J gene: TRBJ2-1; D gene: -; CDR3 DNA: TGTGCCAGCAGCCAGGAACGCCTTAGCCCCAATGAGCAGTTCTTC; CDR3 protein: CASSQERLSPNEQFF
V gene: TRBV6-2/TRBV6-3; clone size: -; CDR3 length: 14; J gene: TRBJ2-3; D gene: -; CDR3 DNA: TGTGCCAGCAGTTCGGGGAGAACCACAGATACGCAGTATTTT; CDR3 protein: CASSSGRTTDTQYF